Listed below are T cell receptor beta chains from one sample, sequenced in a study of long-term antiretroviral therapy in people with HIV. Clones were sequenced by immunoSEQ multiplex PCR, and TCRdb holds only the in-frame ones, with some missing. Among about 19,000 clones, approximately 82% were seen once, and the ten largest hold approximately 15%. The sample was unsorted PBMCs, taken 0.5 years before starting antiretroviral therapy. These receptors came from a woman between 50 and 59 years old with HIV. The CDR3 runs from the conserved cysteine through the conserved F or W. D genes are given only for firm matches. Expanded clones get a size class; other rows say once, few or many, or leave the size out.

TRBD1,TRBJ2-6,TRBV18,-,TGTGCCAGCTCACCGGGACAGTCCTCTGGGGCCAACGTCCTGACTTTC,CASSPGQSSGANVLTF
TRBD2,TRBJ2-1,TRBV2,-,TGTGCCAGCAGACTAAACCGGGGGGGCCTTAATGAGCAGTTCTTC,CASRLNRGGLNEQFF
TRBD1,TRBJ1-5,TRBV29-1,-,TGCAGCGTTGGGGCAGGGGGGATAAATCAGCCCCAGCATTTT,CSVGAGGINQPQHF
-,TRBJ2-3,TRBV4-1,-,TGCGCCAGCAGCCATATACGGGGGACAGATACGCAGTATTTT,CASSHIRGTDTQYF
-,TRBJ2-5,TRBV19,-,TGTGCCACCAAAGATGGGGGGCTAGGGGAGACCCAGTACTTC,CATKDGGLGETQYF
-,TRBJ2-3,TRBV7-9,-,TGTGCCAGCAGCTTCGATGCGGCTGACTACCTCACAGATACGCAGTATTTT,CASSFDAADYLTDTQYF
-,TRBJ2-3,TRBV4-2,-,TGTGCCAGCAGCCACCCCGGGACCCAAACTAACACAGATACGCAGTATTTT,CASSHPGTQTNTDTQYF
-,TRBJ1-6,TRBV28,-,TGTGCCAGCACTCCTCATGAAGGGTCCTCACCCCTCCACTTT,CASTPHEGSSPLHF
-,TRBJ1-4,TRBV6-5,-,TGTGCCAGCAGACTGGGAGAAAAACTGTTTTTT,CASRLGEKLFF
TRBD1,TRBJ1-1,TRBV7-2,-,TGTGCCAGCAGCCCCCGGACAGGCAACACTGAAGCTTTCTTT,CASSPRTGNTEAFF
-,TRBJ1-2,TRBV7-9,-,TGTGCCAGCAGCTTGGCCGACTCCGGGGACCGTTACGATGGCTACACCTTC,CASSLADSGDRYDGYTF
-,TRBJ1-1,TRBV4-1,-,TGCGCCAGCAGCTCGAACGCCATGAACACTGAAGCTTTCTTT,CASSSNAMNTEAFF
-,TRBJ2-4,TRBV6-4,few,TGTGCCAGCAGTGACTCCCGGACAGACCTAGCCAAAAACATTCAGTACTTC,CASSDSRTDLAKNIQYF
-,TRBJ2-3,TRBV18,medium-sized,TGTGCCAGCTCCGCTCCCCCAGATACGCAGTATTTT,CASSAPPDTQYF
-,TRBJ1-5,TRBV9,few,TGTGCCAGCAGCGTAGCGGAGAGACAGCCCCAGCATTTT,CASSVAERQPQHF
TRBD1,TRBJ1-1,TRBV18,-,TGTGCCAGCTCACCCGGGACAGGAAACATGAACACTGAAGCTTTCTTT,CASSPGTGNMNTEAFF
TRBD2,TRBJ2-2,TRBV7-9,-,TGTGCCAGCAGCTTACCCCTAGCGGGGGGCTTTAACACCGGGGAGCTGTTTTTT,CASSLPLAGGFNTGELFF
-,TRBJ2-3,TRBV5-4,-,TGTGCCAGCAGCTTGGGAGACAAAAATACGCAGTATTTT,CASSLGDKNTQYF
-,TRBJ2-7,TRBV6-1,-,TGTGCCAGCATGGCCAGGGGATGGGGCGAGCAGTACTTC,CASMARGWGEQYF
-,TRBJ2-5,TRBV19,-,TGTGCCAGTAGTCCGGCAGGGAGAGAGACCCAGTACTTC,CASSPAGRETQYF
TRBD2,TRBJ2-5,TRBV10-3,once,TGTGCCATCAGTGATCCAGCGGGGGTTCAAGAGACCCAGTACTTC,CAISDPAGVQETQYF
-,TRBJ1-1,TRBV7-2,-,TGTGCCAGCAGCTTAGCGCTGTTGGGTGGGGCTTTCTTT,CASSLALLGGAFF
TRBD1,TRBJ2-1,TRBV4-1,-,TGCGCCAGCAGCCAAGCATGGACAGGGGATATCGATGAGCAGTTCTTC,CASSQAWTGDIDEQFF
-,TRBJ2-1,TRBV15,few,TGTGCCACCAGCAGAGAGCCGACAGAGCAGTTCTTC,CATSREPTEQFF
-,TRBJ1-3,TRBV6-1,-,TGTGCCAGCAGAGAGAAAGGGGACACCATATATTTT,CASREKGDTIYF
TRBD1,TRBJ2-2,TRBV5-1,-,TGCGCCAGCAGCTACGCCCTACAGGGGGCAGGCACCGGGGAGCTGTTTTTT,CASSYALQGAGTGELFF
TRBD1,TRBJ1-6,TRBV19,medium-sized,TGTGCCAGTTCGATACCTTCGGTGGTGACAGGGAGCTCCTATAATTCACCCCTCCACTTT,CASSIPSVVTGSSYNSPLHF
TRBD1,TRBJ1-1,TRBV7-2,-,TGTGCCAGCATGTTGACAGGGGCGGGCACTGAAGCTTTCTTT,CASMLTGAGTEAFF
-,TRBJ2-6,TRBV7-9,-,TGTGCCAGCAGCAGGGGTTTCTCTGGGGCCAACGTCCTGACTTTC,CASSRGFSGANVLTF
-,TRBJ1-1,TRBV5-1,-,TGCGCCAGCAGCTTACGGGGGAGGGACACTGAAGCTTTCTTT,CASSLRGRDTEAFF
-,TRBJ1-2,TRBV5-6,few,TGTGCCAGCAGCTTGGCCTCAGGGGAATATGGCTACACCTTC,CASSLASGEYGYTF
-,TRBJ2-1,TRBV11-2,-,TGTGCCAGCAGCTTCGGACTACGCAATGAGCAGTTCTTC,CASSFGLRNEQFF
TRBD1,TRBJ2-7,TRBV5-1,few,TGCGCCAGCAGCCTGGGACAGGGGGCAACCTACGAGCAGTACTTC,CASSLGQGATYEQYF
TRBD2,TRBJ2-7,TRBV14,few,TGTGCCAGCAGCCTAGCGGGGGCCTACGAGCAGTACTTC,CASSLAGAYEQYF
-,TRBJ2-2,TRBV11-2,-,TGTGCCAGCAGCTTAGGCGGACAGAGCCTCAACACCGGGGAGCTGTTTTTT,CASSLGGQSLNTGELFF
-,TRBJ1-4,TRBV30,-,TGTGCCTGGAGTGTACAACAAAAACTGTTTTTT,CAWSVQQKLFF
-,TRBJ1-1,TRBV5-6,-,TGTGCCAGCAGCTTGCAGGGCTACGAAGCTTTCTTT,CASSLQGYEAFF
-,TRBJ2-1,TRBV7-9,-,TGTGCCAGCAGCCCGAAGATGGGTAGGTTGGATGAGCAGTTCTTC,CASSPKMGRLDEQFF
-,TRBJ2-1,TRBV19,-,TGTGCCAGTAGTTTGGACCCGCGGTACAATGAGCAGTTCTTC,CASSLDPRYNEQFF
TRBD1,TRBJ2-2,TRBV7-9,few,TGTGCCAGCAGCCCAGTGGGAGGCCGAGGGACAGGCCGCACCGGGGAGCTGTTTTTT,CASSPVGGRGTGRTGELFF
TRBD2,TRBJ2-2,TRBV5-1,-,TGCGCCAGCAGCTTGGTTGGCGGGGGGCCCGCCGGGGAGCTGTTTTTT,CASSLVGGGPAGELFF